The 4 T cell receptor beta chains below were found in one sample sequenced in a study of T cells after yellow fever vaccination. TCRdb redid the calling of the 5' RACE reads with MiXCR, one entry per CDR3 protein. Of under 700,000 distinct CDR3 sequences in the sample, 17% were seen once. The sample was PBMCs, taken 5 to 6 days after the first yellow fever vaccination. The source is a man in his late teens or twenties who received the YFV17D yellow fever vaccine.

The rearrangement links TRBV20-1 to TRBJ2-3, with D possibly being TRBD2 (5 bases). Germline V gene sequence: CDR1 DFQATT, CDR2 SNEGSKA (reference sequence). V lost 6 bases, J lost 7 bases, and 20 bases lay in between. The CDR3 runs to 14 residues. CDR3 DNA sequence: TGCAGTGCCCCTATCCCGGGGTATTCAAATACGCAGTATTTT. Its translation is CSAPIPGYSNTQYF.

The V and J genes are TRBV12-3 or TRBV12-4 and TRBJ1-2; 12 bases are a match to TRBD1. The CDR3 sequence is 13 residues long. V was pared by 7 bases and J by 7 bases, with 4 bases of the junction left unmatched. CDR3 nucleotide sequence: TGTGCCAGCACCGGGACAGGGGGCCGTGGCTACACCTTC. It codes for CASTGTGGRGYTF.

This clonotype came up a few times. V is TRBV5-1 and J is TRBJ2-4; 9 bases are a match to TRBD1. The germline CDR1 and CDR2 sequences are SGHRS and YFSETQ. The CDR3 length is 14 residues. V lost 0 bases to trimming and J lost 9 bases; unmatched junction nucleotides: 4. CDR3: CASSLEQGAPIQYF. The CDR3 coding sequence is TGCGCCAGCAGCTTGGAACAGGGGGCCCCCATTCAGTACTTC. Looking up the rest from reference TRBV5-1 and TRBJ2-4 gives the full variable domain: KAGVTQTPRYLIKTRGQQVTLSCSPISGHRSVSWYQQTPGQGLQFLFEYFSETQRNKGNFPGRFSGRQFSNSRSEMNVSTLELGDSALYLCASSLEQGAPIQYFGAGTRLSVL.

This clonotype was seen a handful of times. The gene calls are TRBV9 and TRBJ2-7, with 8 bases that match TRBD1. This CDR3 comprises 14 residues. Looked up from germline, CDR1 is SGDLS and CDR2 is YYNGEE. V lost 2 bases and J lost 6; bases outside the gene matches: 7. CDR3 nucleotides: TGTGCCAGCAGCGTCCCTGCAGGGGGCGGCGAGCAGTACTTC. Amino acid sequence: CASSVPAGGGEQYF.